The rows below give T cell receptor beta chains drawn from one sample of a study of preoperative IRX-2 immunotherapy in early breast cancer. Sequencing was performed with immunoSEQ multiplex PCR; in TCRdb, only in-frame clones are kept and a portion is missing. The sample lists around 62,000 clones; roughly 94% were seen once. This material was acquired from a patient treated with IRX-2 immunotherapy. The receptors were gathered from a human donor with breast cancer. CDR3s include the opening cysteine and the closing phenylalanine or tryptophan. The order of the fields is V gene, J gene, clone size, D gene, CDR3 DNA, CDR3 protein. The D gene is left open where the match is weak. Some rows mark clone size as missing; the rest say once, few, many or name a class of expanded clone.

TRBV7-9	TRBJ1-2	.	.	TGTGCCAGCAGCCCCGTGAGGGCGGATGGCTACACCTTC	CASSPVRADGYTF
TRBV19	TRBJ2-1	.	TRBD2	TGTGCCAGTAATAAACGGACTAGCGGGAGATCCTACAATGAGCAGTTCTTC	CASNKRTSGRSYNEQFF
TRBV9	TRBJ1-2	.	.	TGTGCCAGCAGCGACGCCCGGGGGGGCCAGATCTATGGCTACACCTTC	CASSDARGGQIYGYTF
TRBV11-3	TRBJ2-7	.	TRBD2	TGTGCCAGCAGCTTAGAGTCTAGCGGGAGCTCCTACGAGCAGTACTTC	CASSLESSGSSYEQYF
TRBV4-1	TRBJ2-1	.	TRBD2	TGCGCCAGCAGCCAAGACCGGACTAGCGGGAGGAATAATGAGCAGTTCTTC	CASSQDRTSGRNNEQFF
TRBV15	TRBJ1-2	once	.	TGTGCCACCAGCAGAGGTGACAGTGGCAACTATGGCTACACCTTC	CATSRGDSGNYGYTF
TRBV7-3	TRBJ2-1	.	.	TGTGCCAGCAGCCCTACAAACAATGAGCAGTTCTTC	CASSPTNNEQFF
TRBV7-2	TRBJ2-1	once	TRBD2	TGTGCCAGCAGCGGGAAGCTAGCGGGGGCCTACAATGAGCAGTTCTTC	CASSGKLAGAYNEQFF
TRBV29-1	TRBJ2-1	.	.	TGCAGCGCCCAAGGGGTGTCTGAGCAGTTCTTC	CSAQGVSEQFF
TRBV28	TRBJ2-3	.	TRBD1	TGTGCCAGCACCCCGGGACAGGGGATCCCAGATACGCAGTATTTT	CASTPGQGIPDTQYF
TRBV6-6	TRBJ2-1	.	TRBD1	TGTGCCAGGCCGACAGGGGGAGGGTTCTTC	CARPTGGGFF
TRBV5-6	TRBJ2-5	.	.	TGTGCCAGCAGCTTTTTCGAACTAGTAGGGCAAGAGACCCAGTACTTC	CASSFFELVGQETQYF
TRBV7-9	TRBJ1-1	.	.	TGTGCCAGCAGGCGTCCTCTAGGGACTGAAGCTTTCTTT	CASRRPLGTEAFF
TRBV9	TRBJ1-6	.	.	TGTGCCAGCAGCGTAACTGGGAGAAATTCACCCCTCCACTTT	CASSVTGRNSPLHF
TRBV21-1	TRBJ2-1	.	.	TGTGCCAGGGTAGAGTGTAGGGATGAGCAGTTCTTC	CARVECRDEQFF
TRBV6-1	TRBJ2-2	.	.	TGTGCCAGCAGCAGTCGTTGGGGGTCCGGGGAGCTGTTTTTT	CASSSRWGSGELFF
TRBV4-1	TRBJ2-2	.	TRBD1	TGCGCCAGCAGCCACGACAGGGGGAACACCGGGGAGCTGTTTTTT	CASSHDRGNTGELFF
TRBV27	TRBJ2-7	.	.	TGTGCCAGCGCTGGGTATTGGGGCTACGAGCAGTACTTC	CASAGYWGYEQYF
TRBV15	TRBJ1-6	.	.	TGTGCCACCAGCAGAGATCGAGGGCGCGGGGGAAATTCACCCCTCCACTTT	CATSRDRGRGGNSPLHF
TRBV4-2	TRBJ2-1	.	.	TGTGCCAGCAGCCAGGTGGCAGGGAATGAGCAGTTCTTC	CASSQVAGNEQFF
TRBV11-2	TRBJ1-2	.	TRBD1	TGTGCCAGCAGCCAACCCGGGACAGGGGATGGCTACACCTTC	CASSQPGTGDGYTF
TRBV7-2	TRBJ2-7	.	TRBD1	TGTGCCAGCAGCTTAATGGGGACAGTCTACGAGCAGTACTTC	CASSLMGTVYEQYF
TRBV7-2	TRBJ2-5	once	.	TGTGCCAGCAGCTTGCAGGGGGGCAGGGAGACCCAGTACTTC	CASSLQGGRETQYF
TRBV28	TRBJ2-5	once	.	TGTGCCAGCAGCGGGAGGGGGACAGTAGTCCAAGAGACCCAGTACTTC	CASSGRGTVVQETQYF
TRBV5-1	TRBJ2-7	.	.	TGCGCCAGCAGACGGGAAACCTCCTACGAGCAGTACTTC	CASRRETSYEQYF